Listed below are T cell receptor beta chains from one sample, sequenced in a study of T cells in Graves' hyperthyroidism and ophthalmopathy. TCRdb called the multiplex PCR reads again in MiXCR, with one record for every CDR3 protein. Of nearly 600,000 distinct CDR3 sequences listed, 13% to 15% are singletons. The specimen was blood. Source of these receptors: a woman between 18 and 29 years old with Graves' ophthalmopathy. Each CDR3 is given with its conserved first and last residue. Fields, in order: V gene, D gene, J gene, clone size, CDR3 length, CDR3 protein, CDR3 DNA. A D gene is named only where the DNA matches it firmly. Clone size is shown for a subset of rows, as once, few, many or a class of expanded clone.

>TRBV28|.|TRBJ1-2|many|15
CASSPHGGGHYGYTF
TGTGCCAGCAGTCCCCATGGTGGGGGTCACTATGGCTACACCTTC
>TRBV30|.|TRBJ1-5|.|12
CAWRVPGGPQHF
TGTGCCTGGAGAGTACCCGGGGGGCCCCAGCATTTT
>TRBV12-3/TRBV12-4|.|TRBJ1-1|many|15
CASSLLGLQNTEAFF
TGTGCCAGCAGTTTGCTAGGGCTGCAGAACACTGAAGCTTTCTTT
>TRBV29-1|.|TRBJ2-7|many|14
CSVAVAGPLHEQYF
TGCAGCGTTGCGGTAGCAGGCCCACTTCATGAGCAGTACTTC
>TRBV7-2|.|TRBJ2-1|many|13
CASSYFRVNEQFF
TGTGCCAGCAGCTACTTCCGTGTTAATGAGCAGTTCTTC
>TRBV9|TRBD2|TRBJ2-1|many|15
CASSVGGSRDNEQFF
TGTGCCAGCAGCGTAGGCGGGAGTAGGGACAATGAGCAGTTCTTC
>TRBV2|TRBD1|TRBJ2-7|many|17
CASTGERPGQGPREQYF
TGTGCCAGCACGGGTGAACGACCGGGACAGGGACCTCGGGAGCAGTACTTC
>TRBV7-3|TRBD2|TRBJ2-3|many|15
CASSPSGSGTDTQYF
TGTGCCAGCAGCCCAAGCGGGAGTGGTACAGATACGCAGTATTTT
>TRBV7-8|.|TRBJ2-2|many|15
CASSLGAGLTGELFF
TGTGCCAGCAGCTTAGGCGCAGGGCTGACCGGGGAGCTGTTTTTT
>TRBV24-1|.|TRBJ1-1|many|12
CATTGANTEAFF
TGTGCCACCACCGGAGCGAACACTGAAGCTTTCTTT
>TRBV20-1|TRBD2|TRBJ2-5|many|14
CSRGLAGGPETQYF
TGCAGCCGCGGACTAGCGGGAGGGCCAGAGACCCAGTACTTC
>TRBV13|.|TRBJ1-4|few|16
CASSQRGGTSGEKLFF
TGTGCCAGCAGTCAAAGGGGAGGGACCAGCGGTGAAAAACTGTTTTTT
>TRBV27|.|TRBJ2-7|.|14
CASRRTGRVYEQYF
TGTGCCAGCAGGAGGACAGGGAGGGTCTACGAGCAGTACTTC
>TRBV7-2|TRBD1|TRBJ1-1|many|14
CASSRTGGVTEAFF
TGTGCCAGCAGCCGGACAGGGGGAGTCACTGAAGCTTTCTTT
>TRBV28|.|TRBJ2-7|many|13
CASRPGFPYEQYF
TGTGCCAGCAGGCCCGGGTTCCCCTACGAGCAGTACTTC
>TRBV28|.|TRBJ2-7|once|23
CASSRDSALYLCASSFNNYEQYF
.
>TRBV20-1|TRBD1|TRBJ2-2|many|13
CSANRGNTGELFF
TGCAGTGCTAACAGGGGAAACACCGGGGAGCTGTTTTTT
>TRBV4-2|.|TRBJ2-2|few|14
CASSPQISSGELFF
TGTGCCAGCAGCCCTCAGATATCGTCCGGGGAGCTGTTTTTT
>TRBV5-1|TRBD2|TRBJ2-2|.|16
CASSLVTSGPTGELFF
TGCGCCAGCAGCTTAGTCACTAGCGGACCCACCGGGGAGCTGTTTTTT
>TRBV10-3|.|TRBJ2-7|many|13
CAISESHRYEQYF
TGTGCCATCAGTGAGTCTCATAGGTACGAGCAGTACTTC
>TRBV7-2|TRBD1|TRBJ2-7|many|16
CASSFRTGGNYYEQYF
TGTGCCAGCAGCTTCCGTACAGGGGGGAATTACTACGAGCAGTACTTC
>TRBV4-2|.|TRBJ2-3|few|15
CASRQSSIDTDTQYF
TGTGCCAGCAGACAGAGCTCTATTGACACAGATACGCAGTATTTT
>TRBV6-1|.|TRBJ2-2|.|12
CASRLGARELFF
TGTGCCAGTCGACTAGGGGCCCGGGAGCTGTTTTTT
>TRBV11-3|TRBD2|TRBJ2-7|few|13
CASTLASGFEQYF
TGTGCCAGCACTCTCGCTAGCGGGTTCGAGCAGTACTTC
>TRBV28|TRBD2|TRBJ2-1|many|16
CASASPGTSGRYEQFF
TGTGCCAGCGCTTCCCCCGGGACTAGCGGGAGGTATGAGCAGTTCTTC
>TRBV12-3/TRBV12-4|TRBD2|TRBJ2-1|many|16
CASSDPGGGMGYEQFF
TGTGCCAGCAGCGACCCCGGCGGGGGGATGGGCTATGAGCAGTTCTTC
>TRBV7-9|.|TRBJ2-3|many|13
CASRSGITDTQYF
TGTGCCAGCAGATCGGGAATCACAGATACGCAGTATTTT
>TRBV7-9|.|TRBJ1-2|.|13
CASSLAPTGGYTF
TGTGCCAGCAGCTTAGCCCCCACCGGGGGCTACACCTTC
>TRBV5-1|.|TRBJ2-7|.|14
CASSPWTERYEQYF
TGCGCCAGCAGCCCCTGGACAGAAAGGTACGAGCAGTACTTC
>TRBV7-9|.|TRBJ2-1|few|11
CASSQNSEQFF
TGTGCCAGCAGCCAGAACTCTGAGCAGTTCTTC
>TRBV20-1|.|TRBJ2-3|many|14
CSARAAPATDTQYF
TGCAGTGCTAGAGCGGCCCCAGCGACAGATACGCAGTATTTT
>TRBV29-1|.|TRBJ2-5|many|15
CSVEESGLQKGTQYF
TGCAGCGTTGAAGAGTCGGGCCTCCAAAAAGGGACCCAGTACTTC
>TRBV18|TRBD1|TRBJ2-3|many|16
CASSPRETGATDTQYF
TGTGCCAGCTCACCACGCGAGACAGGGGCTACAGATACGCAGTATTTT
>TRBV6-5|.|TRBJ1-4|.|15
CASSSAGQADEKLFF
TGTGCCAGCAGTTCAGCAGGACAAGCCGATGAAAAACTGTTTTTT
>TRBV2|.|TRBJ1-5|.|12
CASRGLGQPQHF
TGTGCCAGCAGGGGGCTCGGGCAGCCCCAGCATTTT
>TRBV7-2|.|TRBJ1-4|many|15
CASTPMGAANEKLFF
TGTGCCAGCACGCCTATGGGGGCAGCTAATGAAAAACTGTTTTTT
>TRBV6-5|TRBD1|TRBJ1-5|once|16
CASSFGTGGFNQPQHF
TGTGCCAGCAGTTTCGGGACAGGGGGTTTCAATCAGCCCCAGCATTTT
>TRBV14|.|TRBJ1-1|few|12
CASSQVFTEAFF
TGTGCCAGCAGCCAAGTTTTCACTGAAGCTTTCTTT
>TRBV3-1|TRBD1|TRBJ2-7|many|15
CASSQADRGIYEQYF
TGTGCCAGCAGCCAAGCGGACAGGGGGATCTACGAGCAGTACTTC
>TRBV14|TRBD2|TRBJ2-5|many|14
CASSRREGRETQYF
TGTGCCAGCAGCCGGCGGGAGGGCCGAGAGACCCAGTACTTC
>TRBV27|.|TRBJ1-1|many|13
CASSLSTAVEAFF
TGTGCCAGCAGTTTATCGACGGCGGTTGAAGCTTTCTTT
>TRBV5-1|TRBD1|TRBJ2-1|.|15
CASRPSGTGVNEQFF
TGCGCCAGCAGACCATCCGGGACAGGGGTCAACGAGCAGTTCTTC
>TRBV10-1|.|TRBJ2-3|few|13
CASSENGTDTQYF
TGCGCCAGCAGTGAGAACGGCACAGATACGCAGTATTTT
>TRBV12-3/TRBV12-4|.|TRBJ2-1|few|13
CASSRDVRGEQFF
TGTGCCAGCAGCCGGGACGTTCGAGGGGAGCAGTTCTTC
>TRBV11-1|.|TRBJ1-1|many|11
CASSFGQRAFF
TGTGCCAGCAGCTTTGGCCAAAGGGCTTTCTTT
>TRBV20-1|TRBD1|TRBJ2-7|many|14
CSAREDRGHYEQYF
TGCAGTGCTAGAGAGGACAGGGGGCACTACGAGCAGTACTTC
>TRBV18|TRBD1|TRBJ2-1|few|17
CASSPNPAVDRDNEQFF
TGTGCCAGCTCACCCAATCCAGCCGTCGACAGGGATAATGAGCAGTTCTTC
>TRBV11-3|.|TRBJ1-1|.|19
CASSLDSPGSPITTAEAFF
TGTGCCAGCAGCTTAGATTCCCCAGGTTCCCCGATTACCACTGCTGAAGCTTTCTTT
>TRBV7-2|.|TRBJ2-7|many|15
CASSPSSASHYEQYF
TGTGCCAGCAGCCCATCTAGCGCCTCCCACTACGAGCAGTACTTC
>TRBV30|TRBD1|TRBJ1-5|many|13
CAWSPTGDQPQHF
TGTGCCTGGAGCCCGACAGGGGATCAGCCCCAGCATTTT
>TRBV7-9|TRBD1|TRBJ1-2|many|15
CASSRNDRVGYGYTF
TGTGCCAGCAGCCGAAACGACAGGGTAGGCTATGGCTACACCTTC
>TRBV19|TRBD1|TRBJ2-3|few|15
CASSIGDRFKDTQYF
TGTGCCAGTAGTATAGGGGACAGGTTCAAAGATACGCAGTATTTT
>TRBV9|.|TRBJ2-1|many|12
CASSGNDNEQFF
TGTGCCAGCAGCGGGAACGACAATGAGCAGTTCTTC
>TRBV20-1|TRBD1|TRBJ1-3|.|14
CSANRGLSGNTIYF
TGCAGTGCTAACAGGGGCCTCTCTGGAAACACCATATATTTT
>TRBV18|.|TRBJ1-1|.|17
CASSLLPRAIGNTEAFF
TGTGCCAGCTCACTCCTACCCCGGGCGATAGGGAACACTGAAGCTTTCTTT